This T cell receptor beta chain was observed in a study of cytomegalovirus exposure and HLA in healthy donors. Clones were sequenced by immunoSEQ multiplex PCR, and TCRdb holds only the in-frame ones, with some missing. Among around 400,000 clones, roughly 89% were seen once, and the ten largest hold 0.83%. V lost 6 bases and J lost 8; bases outside the gene matches: 13. The CDR3 is 16 amino acids. Germline loops: CDR1 SNHLY, CDR2 FYNNEI. The chain joins TRBV2 to TRBJ2-2; TRBD2 matches at 9 bases. The TCR originated in a woman aged 18-29 years in good health and CMV-seronegative. Input material: PBMCs. The CDR3 DNA sequence: TGTGCCAGCAGCTTCGGACTAGCGACTAATGGGGGGGAGCTGTTTTTT. Residues: CASSFGLATNGGELFF.